The TCR beta chain described here comes from a study of post-analysis software for immune sequencing data (dated by TCRdb to between 2015 and 2016). As for the study more broadly: Relapsing-remitting, secondary progressive and progressive-relapsing multiple sclerosis were recorded as disease courses, and subtype annotation was lacking for some patients. The patient repertoires were set against roughly eleven previously published healthy control repertoires from donors whose ages ranged from about 6 to 25 years. A subset of samples was prepared in parallel using single-end sample barcoding, then pooled and co-amplified after Illumina adapter ligation.

For this chain, trimming is 1 base at the V end and 5 bases at the J end, and the number of junction bases without a gene match is 9. Inclusive of the bounding cysteine and phenylalanine, the CDR3 is 17 residues long. Only CDR3 DNA is held: 51 bases, read in frame from base 1. A remark on this clonotype: Its antigen target is currently unknown. No much larger clone is present one base from it, and per-base qualities are unavailable.

TCR beta repertoires were profiled from peripheral blood of roughly 13 young patients with multiple sclerosis to demonstrate the VDJtools post-analysis software. The patients with multiple sclerosis were children and adolescents between 6 and 15 years of age. Study-wide findings and limitations: The control group was slightly older than the multiple sclerosis patient group. Strong co-clustering of samples prepared in the same batch was shown by direct clustering with F measure, prompting a batch-effect correction. Normalized Chao1 diversity was significantly lower in multiple sclerosis patients than controls, suggesting substantial peripheral T-cell clonal expansion. Significantly higher frequencies in patients than in controls were found for about 5 TRBV segments, including TRBV5-6, TRBV5-1 and TRBV20-1.

Preparation of the library involved PCR. The instrument was an Illumina HiSeq 2500. Unique molecular identifiers were incorporated into TCR beta cDNA libraries to reduce PCR and sequencing biases. Per 1 to 10 million input T cells, roughly 500,000 cDNA molecules were obtained, such that each molecule approximated one T cell. The patient libraries were prepared and sequenced using the same protocol as the earlier healthy control dataset. Within a given batch, samples were prepared together, multiplexed and sequenced on the same HiSeq lane. Concerning the study's data processing: MIGEC was used to process the raw barcoded reads, and molecular identifier groups with only a single read were discarded before consensus assembly and CDR3 extraction. Clonotype tables were post-analysed with VDJtools, and diversity was normalized by down-sampling all datasets to the smallest sample size. In repertoire overlap clustering, CDR3 amino acid sequences, but not nucleotide sequences, were matched to correct batch-related cross-sample contamination. Using fastp at Q25 and MiXCR, TCRdb reprocessed the public reads and kept productive beta chains. Each entry is one CDR3 protein sequence, shown with its most common DNA and genes. The V and J calls reflect TCRdb's pipeline rather than the authors' work. This sample comprises 650,000 to 900,000 distinct CDR3 sequences, about 45% of them detected only once. The top ten hold roughly 5% of the sample.

Input material: blood. This sequence originates from a girl aged 5-17 years with multiple sclerosis. This chain is built from TRBV12-3 or TRBV12-4 and TRBJ2-1; TRBD2 fits 9 bases in the junction. The CDR3 region reads CASSLDHRAGGHNEQFF. At the DNA level, the sequence is TGTGCCAGCAGTTTAGACCACCGAGCGGGAGGCCACAATGAGCAGTTCTTC.